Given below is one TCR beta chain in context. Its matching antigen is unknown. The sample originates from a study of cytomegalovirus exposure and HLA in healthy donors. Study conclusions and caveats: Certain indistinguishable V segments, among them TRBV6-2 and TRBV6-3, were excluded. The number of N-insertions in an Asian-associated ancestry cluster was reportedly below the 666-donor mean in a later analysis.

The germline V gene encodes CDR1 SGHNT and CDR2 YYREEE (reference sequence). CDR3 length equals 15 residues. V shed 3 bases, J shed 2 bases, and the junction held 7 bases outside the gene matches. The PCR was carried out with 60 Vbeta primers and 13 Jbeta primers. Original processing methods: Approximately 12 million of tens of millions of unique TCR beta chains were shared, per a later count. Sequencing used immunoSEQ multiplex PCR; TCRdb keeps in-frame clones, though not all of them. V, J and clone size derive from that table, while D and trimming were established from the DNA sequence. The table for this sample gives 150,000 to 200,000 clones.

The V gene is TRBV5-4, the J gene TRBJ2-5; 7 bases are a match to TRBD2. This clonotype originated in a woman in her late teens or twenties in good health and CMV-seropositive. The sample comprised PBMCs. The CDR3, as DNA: TGTGCCAGCAGCTATCCCAGCGGGATGCAAGAGACCCAGTACTTC. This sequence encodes CASSYPSGMQETQYF.